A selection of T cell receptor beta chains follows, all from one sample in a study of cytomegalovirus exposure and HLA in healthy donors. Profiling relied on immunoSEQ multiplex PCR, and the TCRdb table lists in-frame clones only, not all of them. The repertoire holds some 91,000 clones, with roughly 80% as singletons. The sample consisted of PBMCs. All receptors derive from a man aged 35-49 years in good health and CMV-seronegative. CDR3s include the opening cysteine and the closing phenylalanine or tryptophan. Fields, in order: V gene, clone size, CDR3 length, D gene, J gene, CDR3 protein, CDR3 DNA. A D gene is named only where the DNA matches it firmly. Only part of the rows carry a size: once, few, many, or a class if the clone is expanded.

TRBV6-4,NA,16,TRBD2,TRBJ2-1,CASSRGAAGVYNEQFF,TGTGCCAGCAGTCGTGGGGCAGCGGGAGTCTACAATGAGCAGTTCTTC
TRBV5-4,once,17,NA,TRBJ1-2,CASSLAGSVNVNYGYTF,TGTGCCAGCAGCTTGGCGGGGAGTGTGAACGTTAACTATGGCTACACCTTC
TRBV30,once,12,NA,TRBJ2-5,CAWSSGQETQYF,TGTGCCTGGAGTTCGGGGCAAGAGACCCAGTACTTC
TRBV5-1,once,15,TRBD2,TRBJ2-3,CASSVGLAGVDTQYF,TGCGCCAGCAGCGTGGGACTAGCGGGAGTAGATACGCAGTATTTT
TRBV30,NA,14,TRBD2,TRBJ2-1,CAWSLGGAYNEQFF,TGTGCCTGGAGTCTGGGGGGGGCCTACAATGAGCAGTTCTTC
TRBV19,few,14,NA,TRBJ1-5,CASSAGYSNQPQHF,TGTGCCAGTAGTGCGGGATATAGCAATCAGCCCCAGCATTTT
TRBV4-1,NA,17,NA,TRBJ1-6,CASSQGPGQLGNSPLHF,TGCGCCAGCAGCCAGGGGCCCGGACAGTTGGGTAATTCACCCCTCCACTTT
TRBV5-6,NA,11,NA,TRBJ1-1,CASSLGAEAFF,TGTGCCAGCAGCTTGGGAGCTGAAGCTTTCTTT
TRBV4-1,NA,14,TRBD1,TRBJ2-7,CASRNSQGDYEQYF,TGCGCCAGCAGGAATAGCCAGGGGGACTACGAGCAGTACTTC
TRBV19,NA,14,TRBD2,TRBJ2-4,CASSRLAGKNIQYF,TGTGCCAGTAGCAGACTAGCGGGGAAAAACATTCAGTACTTC
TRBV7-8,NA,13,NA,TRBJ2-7,CASSRTNGYEQYF,TGTGCCAGCAGCCGGACAAACGGCTACGAGCAGTACTTC
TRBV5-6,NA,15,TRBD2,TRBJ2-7,CASTYLAGGNYGQYF,TGTGCCAGCACTTACTTAGCGGGGGGAAACTACGGGCAGTACTTC
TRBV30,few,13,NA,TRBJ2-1,CAFPLPGHGEQFF,TGTGCCTTCCCCCTCCCGGGACATGGTGAGCAGTTCTTC
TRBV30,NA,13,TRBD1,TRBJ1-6,CAWRGQGESPLHF,TGTGCCTGGAGGGGACAGGGAGAATCACCCCTCCACTTT
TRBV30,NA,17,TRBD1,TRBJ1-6,CAWDTGTGLSYNSPLHF,TGTGCCTGGGATACCGGGACAGGGCTCTCCTATAATTCACCCCTCCACTTT
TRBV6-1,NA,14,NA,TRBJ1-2,CASSEGPTTYGYTF,TGTGCCAGCAGTGAAGGGCCGACGACATATGGCTACACCTTC
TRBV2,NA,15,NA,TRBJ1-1,CASKNQGPKNTEAFF,TGTGCCAGCAAAAACCAGGGGCCCAAGAACACTGAAGCTTTCTTT
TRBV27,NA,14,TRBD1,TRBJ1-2,CASSPRQGSYGYTF,TGTGCCAGCAGTCCCCGACAGGGAAGCTATGGCTACACCTTC
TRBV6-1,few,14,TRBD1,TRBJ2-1,CASSEIKGRGSTFF,TGTGCCAGCAGTGAAATAAAAGGCAGGGGGTCTACCTTCTTC
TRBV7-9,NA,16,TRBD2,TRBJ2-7,CASSRGTSGSSYEQYF,TGTGCCAGCAGCAGAGGGACTAGCGGAAGCTCCTACGAGCAGTACTTC
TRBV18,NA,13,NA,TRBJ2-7,CASSNRVSYEQYF,TGTGCCAGCTCAAACAGGGTCTCCTACGAGCAGTACTTC
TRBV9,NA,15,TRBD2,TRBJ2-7,CASSVNSGSSYEQYF,TGTGCCAGCAGCGTTAATAGCGGGAGCTCCTACGAGCAGTACTTC
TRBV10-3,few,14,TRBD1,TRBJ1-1,CAISESMTGHGAFF,TGTGCCATCAGTGAGTCGATGACAGGGCATGGAGCTTTCTTT
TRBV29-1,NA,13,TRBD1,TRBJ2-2,CSVATGATGELFF,TGCAGCGTTGCGACAGGGGCTACCGGGGAGCTGTTTTTT
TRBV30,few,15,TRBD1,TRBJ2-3,CAFHRDREPTGTQYF,TGTGCCTTTCACCGGGACAGGGAGCCTACGGGAACGCAGTATTTT
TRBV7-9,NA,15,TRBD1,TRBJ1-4,CASSFTGGSGEKLFF,TGTGCCAGCAGCTTTACAGGGGGCTCCGGTGAAAAACTGTTTTTT
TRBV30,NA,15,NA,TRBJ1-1,CAWSVQQGRSTEAFF,TGTGCCTGGAGTGTACAGCAAGGGAGGAGTACTGAAGCTTTCTTT
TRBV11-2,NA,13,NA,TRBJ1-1,CASSPGTNTEAFF,TGTGCCAGCAGTCCCGGGACTAACACTGAAGCTTTCTTT
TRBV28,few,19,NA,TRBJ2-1,CASSFPQGDSVSSYNEQFF,TGTGCCAGCAGCTTTCCCCAGGGGGACTCGGTGAGCTCCTACAATGAGCAGTTCTTC
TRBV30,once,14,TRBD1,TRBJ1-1,CAWTAGGAGTEAFF,TGTGCCTGGACCGCAGGGGGCGCGGGCACTGAAGCTTTCTTT
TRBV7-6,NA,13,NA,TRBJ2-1,CASSAPLGIKQFF,TGTGCCAGCAGCGCTCCCCTCGGGATTAAGCAGTTCTTC
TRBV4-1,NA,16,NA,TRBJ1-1,CASSQKGSVQGTEAFF,TGCGCCAGCAGCCAAAAAGGATCAGTACAGGGTACTGAAGCTTTCTTT
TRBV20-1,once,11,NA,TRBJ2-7,CSARQGYEQYF,TGCAGTGCTAGGCAGGGGTACGAGCAGTACTTC
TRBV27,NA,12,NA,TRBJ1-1,CASRGGGTEAFF,TGTGCCAGCAGGGGGGGTGGCACTGAAGCTTTCTTT
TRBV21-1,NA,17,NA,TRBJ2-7,CASSFDDGTGFSYEQYF,TGTGCCAGCAGCTTTGATGACGGGACAGGATTCTCCTACGAGCAGTACTTC
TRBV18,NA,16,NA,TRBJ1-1,CASSPRAGNSGTEAFF,TGTGCCAGCTCACCACGGGCGGGCAATTCGGGCACTGAAGCTTTCTTT
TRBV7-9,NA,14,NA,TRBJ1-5,CASSRDFGNQPQHF,TGTGCCAGCAGCCGGGACTTTGGCAATCAGCCCCAGCATTTT
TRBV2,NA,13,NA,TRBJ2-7,CAISGTGRFEQHF,TGTGCCATTTCCGGGACTGGCCGTTTCGAGCAGCACTTC
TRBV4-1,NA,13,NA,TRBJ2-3,CASSQDRVDTQYF,TGCGCCAGCAGCCAAGATCGGGTAGATACGCAGTATTTT
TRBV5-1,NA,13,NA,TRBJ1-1,CASSLSTDTEAFF,TGCGCCAGCAGCTTGTCGACAGACACTGAAGCTTTCTTT
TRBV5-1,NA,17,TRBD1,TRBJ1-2,CASSSFVPGTGNYGYTF,TGCGCCAGCAGCTCATTCGTACCCGGGACAGGGAACTATGGCTACACCTTC
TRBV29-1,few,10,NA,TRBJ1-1,CSARDTEAFF,TGCAGCGCCCGGGACACTGAAGCTTTCTTT
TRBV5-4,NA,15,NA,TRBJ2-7,CASSSKGEGFYEQYF,TGTGCCAGCAGCTCCAAGGGGGAGGGGTTCTACGAGCAGTACTTC
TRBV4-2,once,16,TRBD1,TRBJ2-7,CASSQDEGTGIVEQYF,TGTGCCAGCAGCCAAGATGAAGGGACAGGGATTGTCGAGCAGTACTTC
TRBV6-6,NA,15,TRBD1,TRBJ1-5,CASSRSGTEDPAQHF,TGTGCCAGCAGTCGATCCGGGACAGAGGACCCCGCCCAGCATTTT
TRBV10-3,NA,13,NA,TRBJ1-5,CAIRGDTDQPQHF,TGTGCCATCAGGGGAGACACCGATCAGCCCCAGCATTTT